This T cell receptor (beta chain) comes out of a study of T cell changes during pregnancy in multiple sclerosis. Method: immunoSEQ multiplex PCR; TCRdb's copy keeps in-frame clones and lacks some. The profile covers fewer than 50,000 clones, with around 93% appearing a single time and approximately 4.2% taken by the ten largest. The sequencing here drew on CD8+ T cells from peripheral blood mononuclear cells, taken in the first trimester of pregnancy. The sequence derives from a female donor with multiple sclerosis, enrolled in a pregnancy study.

The CDR3 DNA reads as TGTGCCAGCAGTGAGCCGGGACAGGGGGCGCGTGAGCAGTACTTC. This encodes CASSEPGQGAREQYF. The chain uses TRBV2 and TRBJ2-7; TRBD1 matches 12 bases. Trimming cost V 3 bases and J 7 bases; bases outside gene matches: 7. CDR1 and CDR2 from the germline V gene are SNHLY and FYNNEI. The CDR3 loop spans 15 amino acids.